The 31 T cell receptor beta chains listed next were all sequenced from one sample in a study of low-dose radiotherapy and immunotherapy resistance in tumors. The time point here: after trial treatment. Specified treatment: LDRT plus nivolumab, ipilimumab, low-dose cyclophosphamide and aspirin (RACIN trial). TRAV and TRBV primers primed cDNA for both TCRalpha and TCRbeta. With a constant-region primer and a V-primer adapter, TCRs were subjected to 20 PCR cycles of amplification. One entry per CDR3 protein, called by TCRdb with MiXCR from the reads. The sample yields roughly 100,000 distinct CDR3 sequences, under 25% seen once. The sequencing here drew on PBMCs, taken after low-dose radiotherapy plus immunotherapy. The receptors derive from a female donor with ovarian cancer.

In this sample, this clonotype turned up many times. The chain combines TRBV29-1 with TRBJ2-4, with a weak D call TRBD2 (6 bases). V was trimmed by 6 bases and J by 1 base, leaving 10 bases between them. Germline V gene lookup returns CDR1 SQVTM and CDR2 ANQGSEA. This CDR3 has 13 residues. The CDR3 sequence: CSVGDFAKNIQYF. CDR3 DNA: TGCAGCGTGGGGGACTTCGCCAAAAACATTCAGTACTTC.

There are many counts of this clonotype. The V call is TRBV5-1, the J call TRBJ2-2, with 7 bases aligning to TRBD1. There are 16 residues in the CDR3. V shed 4 bases, J shed 0 bases, and the junction held 6 bases outside the gene matches. Germline CDR1 and CDR2: SGHRS and YFSETQ. CDR3 sequence: CASSPTGATNTGELFF. The CDR3 DNA sequence: TGCGCCAGCAGCCCAACAGGGGCGACGAACACCGGGGAGCTGTTTTTT.

The chain is built from TRBV6-2 or TRBV6-3 and TRBJ2-7; 7 bases match TRBD1. The germline gives CDR1 MNHEY, CDR2 SVGEGT. Trimming removed 4 bases from V and 5 bases from J; junction bases left unmatched: 2. The CDR3 runs to 12 residues. The CDR3 protein is CASSWTGDEQYF. CDR3 DNA: TGTGCCAGCAGTTGGACAGGCGACGAGCAGTACTTC.

This clonotype was found many times. The chain employs TRBV7-8 and TRBJ1-4; TRBD1 matches at 7 bases. V lost 5 bases, J lost 3 bases, and 6 bases stayed unmatched. The CDR3 is 15 residues long. Germline CDR1 and CDR2: SGHVS and FQNEAQ. The CDR3 protein is CASSLSGTANEKLFF. As DNA, the CDR3 is TGTGCCAGCAGCCTGTCCGGGACAGCTAATGAAAAACTGTTTTTT. The whole variable domain, filled in from reference TRBV7-8 and TRBJ1-4, reads GAGVSQSPRYKVAKRGQDVALRCDPISGHVSLFWYQQALGQGPEFLTYFQNEAQLDKSGLPSDRFFAERPEGSVSTLKIQRTQQEDSAVYLCASSLSGTANEKLFFGSGTQLSVL.

This clonotype was found once. A far larger clone is off by one base, so a read error is likely. The chain is built from TRBV5-3 and TRBJ2-7; no clear D gene. TRBV5-3 is assigned to the ORF class and has an uncertain function. The CDR3 extends over 14 amino acids. DNA of the CDR3: TGTGCCAGCAGCTTTGGTACCGCAATCCACGAGCAGTACTTC. Protein product: CASSFGTAIHEQYF.

This clonotype came up many times. J is TRBJ2-1 and V is TRBV6-2 or TRBV6-3; 9 bases line up with TRBD2. V was clipped by 6 bases and J by 9 bases; unmatched bases: 12. The length of the CDR3 is 15 residues. The germline gives CDR1 MNHEY, CDR2 SVGEGT. DNA for the CDR3: TGTGCCAGCAGCTTACTAGCGGGCGTCGGGGGTGAGCAGTTCTTC. It translates to CASSLLAGVGGEQFF.

To note about this clonotype: A far larger clone differs by one base, so this is likely a read error. This CDR3 is CASSPRDRGSKTEYF. The CDR3 nucleotides read TGTGCCAGCAGTCCGCGGGACAGGGGAAGTAAGACCGAGTACTTC. This chain joins TRBV27 and TRBJ2-5, with 10 bases identical to TRBD1. The CDR3 runs 15 residues. Germline V gene sequence: CDR1 MNHEY, CDR2 SMNVEV (reference sequence).

This chain links TRBV7-2 with TRBJ1-1, with TRBD1 matching over 10 bases. Germline CDR1 is SGHTA and CDR2 is FQGNSA. This CDR3 comprises 13 residues. Unmatched junction bases numbered 12, after V lost 8 bases and J lost 12 bases. The CDR3 loop is CASAAGQGGSTFF. The CDR3, as DNA: TGTGCCAGCGCAGCTGGACAGGGGGGTTCAACTTTCTTT.

This clonotype came up many times. CDR3 residues: CASSLAGTVNTEAFF. The DNA of the CDR3 is TGCGCCAGCAGCTTAGCCGGGACGGTGAACACTGAAGCTTTCTTT. The chain links TRBV5-1 to TRBJ1-1; the D gene is possibly TRBD1 (5 bases). This CDR3 spans 15 amino acids. CDR1 and CDR2 (germline): SGHRS, YFSETQ. V lost 2 bases, J lost 0 bases, and 11 bases lay in between.

This clonotype was observed a handful of times. The chain has TRBV19 and TRBJ1-5; D call uncertain. The length of the CDR3 is 15 residues. CDR1 and CDR2 from the germline V gene are LNHDA and SQIVND (reference sequence). Trimming left V 7 bases short and J 6 bases short, with 19 bases between. This CDR3 is CASTIGEGTSQPQHF. CDR3 nucleotides: TGTGCCAGTACCATCGGGGAGGGCACCAGTCAGCCCCAGCATTTT.

This clonotype was seen many times. This chain connects TRBV7-2 to TRBJ1-1; weak D call: TRBD1 (6 bases). The CDR3 has 13 residues. Per germline, CDR1 SGHTA and CDR2 FQGNSA. V shed 0 bases and J shed 8 bases, with 10 bases lying between them. CDR3 DNA: TGTGCCAGCAGCTTAGCGGGACAACTGGAAGCTTTCTTT. Its protein product is CASSLAGQLEAFF.

This clonotype was detected ten times or more. This rearrangement joins TRBV5-1 to TRBJ2-2; D is tentatively TRBD1 or TRBD2 (5 bases each). Germline V gene data show CDR1 as SGHRS and CDR2 as YFSETQ. This CDR3 contains 16 residues. The ends were cut back, 0 bases at V and 2 bases at J, with 11 bases in the middle. In DNA form, the CDR3 reads TGCGCCAGCAGCTTGGTGGGGACGACTAACACCGGGGAGCTGTTTTTT. It translates to CASSLVGTTNTGELFF.

This clonotype was counted many times. This chain uses TRBV20-1 with TRBJ2-5; TRBD2 aligns across 10 bases. The CDR3 runs 19 residues. V trimming: 3 bases; J trimming: 2 bases; junction bases outside the gene matches: 18. The germline gives CDR1 DFQATT, CDR2 SNEGSKA (reference sequence). CDR3 sequence reads: CSASGRVPSGGLIQETQYF. The CDR3 nucleotides read TGCAGTGCTAGTGGCCGGGTACCTAGCGGGGGCCTTATACAAGAGACCCAGTACTTC.

This clonotype was recorded at least ten times. The CDR3 region has the DNA TGTGCCAGCAGCGGGGGAGACAATTCTGGGGCCAACGTCCTGACTTTC. As protein: CASSGGDNSGANVLTF. V is TRBV11-1 and J is TRBJ2-6, with D possibly called TRBD1 or TRBD2 (5 bases each). This CDR3 comprises 16 residues. Germline loops: CDR1 SGHAT, CDR2 FQDESV (reference sequence). Trimming stripped 5 bases from V and 1 base from J, with 12 bases between.

In this sample, this clonotype turned up many times. The chain links TRBV29-1 to TRBJ1-1; TRBD1 matches at 7 bases. This CDR3 comprises 15 residues. The V and J ends lost 2 bases and 1 base, in that order; junction bases with no gene match: 7. Germline V gives CDR1 SQVTM, CDR2 ANQGSEA. CDR3 bases: TGCAGCGTTGAAACTTCCCGGACAGGGAACACTGAAGCTTTCTTT. This sequence encodes CSVETSRTGNTEAFF.

This clonotype was counted ten times or more. The rearrangement links TRBV20-1 to TRBJ2-1; 11 positions agree with TRBD2. Trimming took 6 bases from V and 4 from J; bases not matched to a gene: 8. This CDR3 has 15 residues. CDR1 DFQATT and CDR2 SNEGSKA come from the germline V gene (reference sequence). CDR3: CSAPSGLAVYNEQFF. As DNA, the CDR3 is TGCAGTGCCCCTTCGGGACTAGCGGTATACAATGAGCAGTTCTTC.

This clonotype appeared many times. The CDR3 is CAIGVVPTYEQYF. In nucleotides, the CDR3 is TGTGCCATCGGTGTGGTTCCGACCTACGAGCAGTACTTC. The J gene is TRBJ2-7, the V gene TRBV10-3; D gene unclear. The CDR3 covers 13 residues. Trimming left V 8 bases short and J 2 bases short, with 13 bases between. Germline loops: CDR1 ENHRY, CDR2 SYGVKD.

The table lists this clonotype with many counts. The genes are TRBV4-2 and TRBJ1-5; D remains ambiguous. In germline, CDR1 is LGHNA, CDR2 YNFKEQ. This CDR3 comprises 14 residues. V was cut by 1 base and J by 1 base, with 5 bases left in between. Here the CDR3 reads CASSQGASNQPQHF. The CDR3 nucleotides are TGTGCCAGCAGCCAAGGGGCGAGCAATCAGCCCCAGCATTTT.

Ten or more counts support this clonotype. The chain recombines TRBV6-4 with TRBJ1-1; TRBD1 is a possible D gene (6 bases). Trimming left V 5 bases short and J 0 bases short, with 7 bases between. Germline assignment: CDR1 MRHNA and CDR2 SNTAGT. The CDR3 spans 13 residues. This CDR3 reads CASSTGLNTEAFF. CDR3 DNA sequence: TGTGCCAGCAGTACAGGGTTGAACACTGAAGCTTTCTTT.

This clonotype has a count of ten or more. J is TRBJ1-2 and V is TRBV7-8; 7 nucleotides align to TRBD1. Germline lookup yields CDR1 SGHVS and CDR2 FQNEAQ. This CDR3 comprises 14 residues. V dropped 7 bases and J dropped 0; count of bases not matched to a gene: 5. In DNA, the CDR3 is TGTGCCAGCACCAGACAGGGTGCTAACTATGGCTACACCTTC. This encodes CASTRQGANYGYTF.

This clonotype occurred many times. V is TRBV5-1 and J is TRBJ2-3; D not certain. The CDR3 has 16 amino acids. Germline V gene lookup returns CDR1 SGHRS and CDR2 YFSETQ. V dropped 4 bases and J dropped 0 bases, with 15 bases sitting between them. CDR3 in DNA: TGCGCCAGCAGCCTCCCGGGCCCAGCTAGCACAGATACGCAGTATTTT. This gives the protein CASSLPGPASTDTQYF.

This clonotype has a count of ten or more. The CDR3 DNA reads as TGCGCCAGCAATTCCCGCGGGGGGAGCTCCTACGAGCAGTACTTC. Translation gives CASNSRGGSSYEQYF. The V call is TRBV5-1, the J call TRBJ2-7; 8 positions agree with TRBD2. Per the germline V gene, CDR1 is SGHRS and CDR2 is YFSETQ. This CDR3 is 15 amino acids long. The V segment lost 6 bases and the J segment 0 bases; nucleotides outside the gene matches: 8. Using reference TRBV5-1 and TRBJ2-7 for the parts outside the CDR3, the full variable domain is KAGVTQTPRYLIKTRGQQVTLSCSPISGHRSVSWYQQTPGQGLQFLFEYFSETQRNKGNFPGRFSGRQFSNSRSEMNVSTLELGDSALYLCASNSRGGSSYEQYFGPGTRLTVT.

This clonotype was counted at least ten times. The J gene is TRBJ2-6, the V gene TRBV28, with TRBD2 as a possible D gene (6 bases). The CDR3 consists of 15 residues. Germline CDR1 MDHEN, CDR2 SYDVKM. Trimming pared 2 bases from V and 4 bases from J, leaving 9 bases between. This chain's CDR3 is CASSLGGVGANVLTF. DNA of the CDR3: TGTGCCAGCAGTTTAGGAGGGGTCGGGGCCAACGTCCTGACTTTC. Based on the CDR3 plus reference TRBV28 and TRBJ2-6, the full variable domain is DVKVTQSSRYLVKRTGEKVFLECVQDMDHENMFWYRQDPGLGLRLIYFSYDVKMKEKGDIPEGYSVSREKKERFSLILESASTNQTSMYLCASSLGGVGANVLTFGAGSRLTVL.

This clonotype appeared many times. In nucleotides, the CDR3 is TGTGCCACCAGTGAACAGGGGAGGGTTTCACCCGAGCAGTTCTTC. Translated: CATSEQGRVSPEQFF. This sequence joins TRBV24-1 and TRBJ2-1; D could derive from TRBD1 or TRBD2 (7 bases each). The ends were cut back, 4 bases at V and 10 bases at J, with 19 bases in the middle. The CDR3 has 15 amino acids. Germline CDR1 reads KGHDR; CDR2 reads SFDVKD.

The chain links TRBV20-1 to TRBJ2-7; D unclear. Trimming cost V 7 bases and J 3 bases, with 16 bases left between them. Germline V gene data show CDR1 as DFQATT and CDR2 as SNEGSKA (reference sequence). This CDR3 spans 13 amino acids. The CDR3 sequence: CSVTTEPDYEQYF. The CDR3 DNA reads as TGCAGTGTGACGACCGAGCCTGACTACGAGCAGTACTTC.

V and J are TRBV19 and TRBJ2-7, with 8 positions matching TRBD2. The J call may be in error: the DNA end matches TRBJ2-1 better. There are 14 residues in the CDR3. Germline lookup yields CDR1 LNHDA and CDR2 SQIVND (reference sequence). The CDR3 DNA follows: TGTGCCAGTAGTTCACTAGCGGCCAACAATGAGCAGTTCTTC. Translating gives CASSSLAANNEQFF.

Comment on this clonotype: A far larger clone is only one base removed, so a read error is likely. The chain couples TRBV5-8 to TRBJ2-2, with 13 bases lining up with TRBD2. The CDR3 extends over 16 amino acids. From germline, CDR1 is SGHTS and CDR2 YDEGEE. CDR3 in amino acids: CDSSAGLAGNTGELFF. CDR3 sequence (DNA): TGTGACAGCAGCGCGGGACTAGCGGGAAACACCGGGGAGCTGTTTTTT.

This clonotype was recorded many times. This sequence joins TRBV6-2 or TRBV6-3 and TRBJ2-7, with 9 bases that match TRBD1. Germline values: CDR1 MNHEY, CDR2 SVGEGT. V was clipped by 2 bases and J by 3 bases; unmatched bases: 5. This CDR3 contains 15 residues. CDR3 amino acids: CASSYTGTGNYEQYF. In nucleotides, the CDR3 is TGTGCCAGCAGTTACACGGGGACAGGGAACTACGAGCAGTACTTC.

This clonotype was observed a few times. The chain couples TRBV12-3 or TRBV12-4 to TRBJ2-2, with D possibly TRBD2 on 6 matching bases. The CDR3 spans 17 residues. The germline V and J ends were trimmed by 0 bases and 0 bases, with 11 bases remaining between them. For the CDR3, the DNA is TGTGCCAGCAGTTTAGCGCGGGGAGCGTCGAACACCGGGGAGCTGTTTTTT. This translates into CASSLARGASNTGELFF.

This clonotype occurred many times. This sequence joins TRBV20-1 and TRBJ1-3; 7 positions match TRBD1. This CDR3 contains 13 residues. The germline CDR1 and CDR2 sequences are DFQATT and SNEGSKA (reference sequence). V dropped 2 bases and J dropped 5; count of bases not matched to a gene: 3. Written as DNA, the CDR3 is TGCAGTGCTAGACCGGGACAGAGAAACACCATATATTTT. It codes for CSARPGQRNTIYF.

At least ten counts were recorded for this clonotype. The chain combines TRBV29-1 with TRBJ2-1; D gene uncertain. Per germline, CDR1 SQVTM and CDR2 ANQGSEA. With 0 bases removed from V and 7 bases from J, the gap between germline ends came to 13 bases. There are 14 residues in the CDR3. In DNA, the CDR3 is TGCAGCGTTGAAGATGGATTAGTCCATAATGAGCAGTTCTTC. It specifies CSVEDGLVHNEQFF.